A selection of T cell receptor beta chains follows, all from one sample in a study of CD8 T cells in Susac syndrome. One entry per CDR3 protein, called by TCRdb with MiXCR from the immunoSEQ multiplex PCR reads. Of fewer than 200,000 distinct CDR3 sequences listed, approximately 93% are singletons. The sample was CD4+ T cells from PBMCs. The receptors come from a human donor in good health. CDR3s include the opening cysteine and the closing phenylalanine or tryptophan. The D gene is left open where the match is weak. Size tells how often a clone was seen (once, few, many) or the class of an expanded clone, and some rows leave it out.

CDR3nt | CDR3aa | j_gene | abundance | d_gene | v_gene
TGTGCCAGCAGTTCCCCCCCGGGGGGTGAAGCTTTCTTT | CASSSPPGGEAFF | TRBJ1-1 | . | . | TRBV6-2/TRBV6-3
TGCGCCAGCAGCTTGTCGGACCCGGGTCAGCCCCAGCATTTT | CASSLSDPGQPQHF | TRBJ1-5 | . | . | TRBV5-1
TGTGCCACCAGCAGAGATGCAGCAACTAATGAAAAACTGTTTTTT | CATSRDAATNEKLFF | TRBJ1-4 | once | . | TRBV15
TGTGCCAGCAGTTTCCGGACAGGGCCCCTCTATGGCTACACCTTC | CASSFRTGPLYGYTF | TRBJ1-2 | . | TRBD1 | TRBV12-3/TRBV12-4
TGTGCCAGCAGCCAAGTCAGGGGAGTGGGCGAGCAGTACTTC | CASSQVRGVGEQYF | TRBJ2-7 | . | . | TRBV3-1
TGTGCCAGCAGCCAAGGGGGACAGCGGTCTAACTATGGCTACACCTTC | CASSQGGQRSNYGYTF | TRBJ1-2 | . | TRBD1 | TRBV4-2
TGTGCCAGCAGTTACGAAGTGTCCCTAGCCAAAAACATTCAGTACTTC | CASSYEVSLAKNIQYF | TRBJ2-4 | . | . | TRBV28
TGTGCCAGCAGCTTAGCCGGGTGGACCGGGGAGCTGTTTTTT | CASSLAGWTGELFF | TRBJ2-2 | . | . | TRBV7-2
TGTGCCAGCAGGGCTAGCGGGGTTCCCTACAATGAGCAGTTCTTC | CASRASGVPYNEQFF | TRBJ2-1 | . | TRBD2 | TRBV6-5
TGCGCCAGCAGCTTGGACGGGCGAGAAGAGACCCAGTACTTC | CASSLDGREETQYF | TRBJ2-5 | . | . | TRBV5-1
TGTGCCAGTAGTATAAGCAGATACACCGGGGAGCTGTTTTTT | CASSISRYTGELFF | TRBJ2-2 | . | . | TRBV19
TGTGCCAGTAGTCTAGAGGTGGCAGGTGGTCAGCCCCAGCATTTT | CASSLEVAGGQPQHF | TRBJ1-5 | . | . | TRBV19
TGTGCCAGCAGCTCCGTTGGGGCCCGGGAGACCCAGTACTTC | CASSSVGARETQYF | TRBJ2-5 | . | . | TRBV12-3/TRBV12-4
TGTGCCAGCAAGGGGTCTACCTACGAGCAGTACTTC | CASKGSTYEQYF | TRBJ2-7 | . | . | TRBV6-1
TGTGCCAGCATCGACCGAAGGAGTTCTGGGGCCAACGTCCTGACTTTC | CASIDRRSSGANVLTF | TRBJ2-6 | . | . | TRBV6-2/TRBV6-3
TGTGCCAGCAGCCGCGCGGACAGGGCAGGGAATCAGCCCCAGCATTTT | CASSRADRAGNQPQHF | TRBJ1-5 | once | TRBD1 | TRBV5-6
TGTGCCAGCAGCTCCGGTAGAGTGAACACTGAAGCTTTCTTT | CASSSGRVNTEAFF | TRBJ1-1 | once | . | TRBV7-3
TGTGCCAGCACCACGACTAGACATGAGCAGTTCTTC | CASTTTRHEQFF | TRBJ2-1 | . | . | TRBV6-5
TGTGCCAGCTCACCAATGGCAGCGGGGGGCGGGAATGAGCAGTTCTTC | CASSPMAAGGGNEQFF | TRBJ2-1 | . | TRBD2 | TRBV18
TGTGCCACCAGCAGAGATCCGGGGGGAGAGACCCAGTACTTC | CATSRDPGGETQYF | TRBJ2-5 | . | TRBD2 | TRBV15
TGCGCCAGCAGCACGGGACCCCAGGAGGGCGGCTACACCTTC | CASSTGPQEGGYTF | TRBJ1-2 | . | . | TRBV5-1
TGTGCCAGCAGCTTCTTCGGAGTTCTGAGTGGCAATCAGCCCCAGCATTTT | CASSFFGVLSGNQPQHF | TRBJ1-5 | once | . | TRBV5-6
TGTGCCAGCAGCTTTGGGGACATAAAAAACATTCAGTACTTC | CASSFGDIKNIQYF | TRBJ2-4 | . | . | TRBV11-2
TGTGCCACCCGAAAGGGGGCTGGAGAGCAGTACTTC | CATRKGAGEQYF | TRBJ2-7 | once | TRBD1 | TRBV24-1
TGTGCCAGTGACGGGAGCGGAAACACCATATATTTT | CASDGSGNTIYF | TRBJ1-3 | . | . | TRBV19
TGTGCCAGCAGTTTTGCGAATACGCAGTATTTT | CASSFANTQYF | TRBJ2-3 | once | . | TRBV12-3/TRBV12-4
TGTGCCAGCAGCTTGGATGGTGTAGAGGGCTACACCTTC | CASSLDGVEGYTF | TRBJ1-2 | . | . | TRBV5-4
TGCAGTGCCTTACTAGCGGGGGGGGGAGAGACCCGGTACTTC | CSALLAGGGETRYF | TRBJ2-5 | . | TRBD2 | TRBV20-1
TGTGCCAGCAGTCAGAAGGGGGGTCAATTTGGCTACACCTTC | CASSQKGGQFGYTF | TRBJ1-2 | . | . | TRBV6-2/TRBV6-3
TGTGCCAGCAGTCTTCCGGGACACCCCGGGGACGAGCAGTACTTC | CASSLPGHPGDEQYF | TRBJ2-7 | . | . | TRBV28
TGTGCCAGCAGTCCCAGGACTAGCGGCACCGGGGAGCTGTTTTTT | CASSPRTSGTGELFF | TRBJ2-2 | . | TRBD2 | TRBV6-5
TGCGCCAGCAGCCTGGGACTAGCGGGGGGCTTAGGCAATGAGCAGTTCTTC | CASSLGLAGGLGNEQFF | TRBJ2-1 | . | TRBD2 | TRBV5-1
TGCAGTGCATTACTGAGCGGGGCCAAAAACATTCAGTACTTC | CSALLSGAKNIQYF | TRBJ2-4 | . | . | TRBV20-1
TGTGCCTGGAGTAAGGGGAGCAATGAGCAGTTCTTC | CAWSKGSNEQFF | TRBJ2-1 | . | . | TRBV30
TGCGCCAGCAGCTTCACAGGGATTCTGAACACTGAAGCTTTCTTT | CASSFTGILNTEAFF | TRBJ1-1 | . | . | TRBV5-1
TGCAGTGCTAGGAAGGATGAATTAACTGAAGCTTTCTTT | CSARKDELTEAFF | TRBJ1-1 | . | . | TRBV20-1
TGTGCCAGCAGTTATCTCAGCACAAGGTCTCAGCCCCAGCATTTT | CASSYLSTRSQPQHF | TRBJ1-5 | . | . | TRBV28
TGCAGCGTTGATGAGTCCGGGGCGGATGGCTACACCTTC | CSVDESGADGYTF | TRBJ1-2 | . | . | TRBV29-1
TGCAGCGTTGTCCCTGGCGGGAGGCAAGAGACCCAGTACTTC | CSVVPGGRQETQYF | TRBJ2-5 | . | TRBD2 | TRBV29-1
TGTGCCAGCAGCCTTCCCGGACTCGCCTACGAGCAGTACTTC | CASSLPGLAYEQYF | TRBJ2-7 | . | . | TRBV5-4
TGTGCCAGCACCTCCGGCTTCTACGAGCAGTACTTC | CASTSGFYEQYF | TRBJ2-7 | once | . | TRBV12-3/TRBV12-4
TGTGCCAGCAGCCCGACACCGGACAGGGGGCGAAGCTACACCTTC | CASSPTPDRGRSYTF | TRBJ1-2 | . | TRBD1 | TRBV3-1
TGTGCCAGCACCGACAGGGACAACACTGAAGCTTTCTTT | CASTDRDNTEAFF | TRBJ1-1 | . | TRBD1 | TRBV2
TGTGCCAGCAGCTTCCCGACAGGGGGAAGGCAGAAGGGCTACACCTTC | CASSFPTGGRQKGYTF | TRBJ1-2 | . | TRBD1 | TRBV7-9
TGTGCCTCCCAAGGGACCCCGAGGTACGAGCAGTACTTC | CASQGTPRYEQYF | TRBJ2-7 | . | . | TRBV28
TGTGCCAGTACACCGAGCTCTGGAAACACCATATATTTT | CASTPSSGNTIYF | TRBJ1-3 | . | . | TRBV19
TGCGCCAGCCTGAAGGCGAGGACAGAGAACACTGAAGCTTTCTTT | CASLKARTENTEAFF | TRBJ1-1 | . | . | TRBV10-2
TGTGCCAGCAGTCGGACAGGGGACACCGGGGAGCTGTTTTTT | CASSRTGDTGELFF | TRBJ2-2 | . | TRBD1 | TRBV6-2/TRBV6-3
TGTGCCAGTAGGGACAGCGTGAATGAAAAACTGTTTTTT | CASRDSVNEKLFF | TRBJ1-4 | . | . | TRBV19
TGTGCCAGCAGTTTCCGTTTCGAGGGCACTGAAGCTGTCTTT | CASSFRFEGTEAVF | TRBJ1-1 | . | . | TRBV6-5